This T cell receptor beta chain was sequenced for a study of cytomegalovirus exposure and HLA in healthy donors. General observations from the study: A later analysis reported that several of the most significant clusters appeared to be linked to common viral pathogens, among them Epstein-Barr virus.

The PCR was carried out with 60 Vbeta primers and 13 Jbeta primers. Method: immunoSEQ multiplex PCR; TCRdb's copy keeps in-frame clones and lacks some. Its table lists tens of thousands of clones. The ends lost 8 bases at V and 1 base at J; junction bases unmatched: 7. Germline lookup yields CDR1 KGHSH and CDR2 LQKENI. CDR3 length equals 16 residues. Worth noting for this clone: What it recognizes is unknown.

V gene TRBV18 combines with J gene TRBJ1-3, with 11 bases aligning to TRBD1. Material for sequencing was PBMCs. This sequence was found in a female donor in good health and CMV-seropositive. The CDR3 region has the DNA TGTGCCAGCGCACTGGGACAGGGGGAATCTGGAAACACCATATATTTT. Its protein product is CASALGQGESGNTIYF.